This T cell receptor (beta chain) was obtained from a study of cytomegalovirus exposure and HLA in healthy donors (dated by TCRdb to 2015 to 2018). For the study in its entirety: In an earlier analysis of 550 to 750 of the donors, about 260 Gb of sequence data and about 110 million unique TCR beta sequences from roughly 180 million T cells were reported. About 330 gigabases of sequencing data and 70 million to 95 million unique TCR sequences made up an early release that covered fewer than 650 HLA-typed donors. Of the roughly 400 genotyped donors, about 84% fell in the genetic ancestry cluster associated with self-reported Caucasian donors. The study was designed to test whether signatures of past pathogen exposure could be identified by cataloging public T cell receptors. The study profiled the T cell repertoires of 666 subjects by immunosequencing and related them to cytomegalovirus serostatus. In addition to the first cohort of 650 to 750 subjects, a separate validation cohort of 120 different subjects was used. The study combined high-throughput TCR immunosequencing, statistical association of individual TCRs with disease status, and machine learning to predict cytomegalovirus infection status. In a later analysis, previously published TCR beta repertoires from 666 donors were re-analyzed and high-resolution HLA genotyping was added so that TCR occurrence patterns could be studied. Rather than using new phenotypic data, the later analysis identified candidate immune exposures from TCR beta sequences and from how often those sequences occurred across donors. An earlier analysis of 587 of the donors used high-throughput TCR beta sequencing to judge whether each TCR beta V gene segment behaved as functional or pseudogenic. Donor age, sex, ethnicity and CMV serostatus were collected together with the repertoire data. A later genetic analysis took genome-wide SNP genotypes for about 65% of the roughly 670 donors and used that subset as a discovery cohort. Every repertoire in the discovery cohort had been generated on one and the same sequencing platform. Both class I and class II loci were covered by HLA typing, at four-digit resolution. Typing coverage varied by locus: roughly 620-640 donors for A, B, C, DRB1 and DQB1; around 560 for DQA1; more than 600 for DPA1; roughly 450 for DPB1. Roughly 5 DR-DQ haplotypes were handled as single units for association and clustering because linkage in the cohort was strong. Across about 370 genotyped donors of the cohort, an average of about 240,000 unique TCR beta nucleotide sequences per donor were sequenced, and 15% to 20% of those sequences were non-productive. Overall study outcomes, separate from this receptor: According to a later genetic analysis, donors in an Asian-associated ancestry cluster had fewer N-insertions in productive TCRs than the roughly 700-donor mean. Correlated functional status among segregating V segments might be attributable to linkage disequilibrium, but an unknown experimental factor could not be ruled out. The only immune exposure information available for the cohort was CMV serostatus. Strong co-occurrence of HLA alleles, especially DR and DQ, made assigning TCR associations to individual alleles difficult. In a later analysis, TCR association rates were found to vary across HLA loci, with the most associated TCRs seen for DRB1 alleles and the fewest for HLA-C alleles. In the study, approximately 150 TCR beta chains were listed as associated with cytomegalovirus. The sequencing pipeline was judged likely to have produced a cluster of highly shared sequence variants as a technical artifact. A further reported finding was that TCR beta sequences accurately predicted the HLA-A and HLA-B alleles for most subjects in the first cohort. The classifier was reported to diagnose cytomegalovirus status with high specificity and sensitivity in both the original cohort and the validation cohort. Presence/absence analyses assumed roughly uniform sequencing depth across donors, an assumption that may not hold. In vitro tests confirmed that a few of the cytomegalovirus-associated TCR beta chains recognize cytomegalovirus antigens. Because some donors lacked HLA typing at each locus, the association tests relied only on the typed subset. In this cohort, only TCR beta chains were sequenced, and detectable features were limited by the absence of alpha or paired-chain data. The authors suggested that the approach could potentially be generalized to other disease states and immunological phenotypes. Approximately 16 rarely observed V segments, including chromosome 9 orphons, were excluded from the earlier analysis of about 610 of the donors because counts were too low. In an earlier analysis of about 600 of the donors, most TCR beta V segments appeared in productive rearrangements about 87% or about 30% of the time, broadly matching IMGT annotations. At a false discovery rate of 0.05, a later analysis linked approximately 18,000 TCR beta sequences to specific HLA alleles. In a later analysis, HLA-associated TCR beta chains showed more clonal expansion and lower generation probabilities than non-associated chains that were equally common. In a later analysis, several top co-occurrence clusters were reported to appear linked to parvovirus B19, influenza, CMV and Epstein-Barr virus. In a later genetic analysis, a missense DCLRE1C variant was associated with V-gene and J-gene trimming of TCR beta chains, and the association was replicated in an independent cohort. Most TCR sequences were observed very rarely across donors, whereas some public TCRs were present in many individuals. A later analysis found that most CMV-associated TCR beta chains appeared HLA-restricted, with HLA associations seemingly driven largely by CMV exposure. Some IMGT-functional V segments, including TRBV6-2 and TRBV6-3, could not be distinguished by the 87-base-pair reads and were therefore excluded.

For this clone: The specificity of this receptor is unknown. The input lacks base qualities; no much larger clone sits a single base away.

V loses 0 bases, J loses 8 bases, and the germline ends lie 14 bases apart. Counted from cysteine to phenylalanine, this CDR3 has 16 amino acids. This entry keeps only the CDR3 DNA: 48 bases, framed from base 1. CDR1 and CDR2 are read off the germline V gene as SGHTA and FQGNSA. In total, fewer than 750 healthy bone marrow donors made up the cohort. All cohort members were sampled while nominally healthy, although unrecorded immune exposures were likely present. The donor tested CMV seronegative, placing the donor among the approximately 400 seronegative members of the cohort. A peripheral blood sample was collected from each donor, and TCR beta sequencing was performed on peripheral blood mononuclear cells. The Qiagen DNeasy Blood Extraction Kit was used to extract genomic DNA from the blood cell samples. The library relied on the immunoSEQ multiplex PCR assay. A mixture of 60 forward primers for TCR Vbeta segments and 13 reverse primers for TCR Jbeta segments was used in the multiplex PCR. A multiplex PCR assay on genomic DNA amplified the CDR3 region of rearranged TCR beta genes. On the Illumina HiSeq System, the amplified TCR beta libraries were sequenced as 87-base-pair reads. As for how the authors treated the data: Across the roughly 700 repertoires, a later analysis counted 60 million to 90 million unique TCR beta chains, approximately 10 million of which were shared by at least two donors. To remove PCR and sequencing errors, raw reads were error-corrected and collapsed into unique sequences using a nearest-neighbor algorithm that merged closely related sequences. CDR3 sequences were aligned to IMGT reference sequences to assign V, D and J gene segments. For a sequence to be retained, at least a six-nucleotide match to both a V gene segment and a J gene segment was required. A rearrangement was called productive if the CDR3 had no stop codons and remained in frame with V and J, and every other rearrangement was called non-productive. CDR3 was defined according to IMGT convention as the region running from the second conserved V-encoded cysteine to the conserved J-encoded phenylalanine. The earlier analysis of about 620 of the donors excluded sequences that lacked an unambiguous match to a single V gene segment. In an earlier analysis of approximately 550 of the donors, V segments were called functional above 56.7% productive rearrangements and were called segregating when the between-donor standard deviation exceeded 5%. A statistical classification framework was built for diagnosing cytomegalovirus status from the catalog of TCR beta chain sequences. A later analysis assigned V and J genes by comparing TCR nucleotide sequences with IMGT/GENE-DB human TR gene sequences. A later analysis assigned CDR3 sequences and most-parsimonious VDJ recombination scenarios with the TCRdist pipeline. In a later analysis, each TCR beta chain was defined by its CDR3 amino acid sequence together with its V-gene family, and reads without a unique V-gene family were excluded. As a way to deal with suspected cross-contamination and a sequencing artifact, a later analysis dropped 450 to 600 nucleotide sequences that were highly shared and had low generation probability. A later analysis calculated a clonal expansion index for each public chain from normalized within-repertoire ranks of inferred template counts. A later analysis computed generation probabilities with a VDJ recombination model fitted to out-of-frame rearrangements, and checked the results against IGoR. In a later analysis, TCR-TCR, TCR-HLA and TCR-CMV co-occurrence was scored with hypergeometric tests, and a repertoire-size bias correction was applied to TCR pairs. In a later analysis, false discovery rates were estimated by permuting HLA or CMV assignments 20 times. A later analysis grouped co-occurring TCRs with DBSCAN, adding TCRdist sequence similarity when clustering within HLA-allele-positive subsets. Co-occurrence clustering excluded repertoires with fewer than 30,000 or more than 120,000 public chains, plus five with anomalous nucleotide sharing. The clones in this table, taken by TCRdb from immuneACCESS, are in-frame only. Not every clone is retained; where verified, under half of the shortfall comes from an unresolved V gene, and the cause of the rest is unknown. For V, J and clone size, that table is used; D and trimming come from the DNA. Here the sample has 160,000 or so clones; 80% to 90% occur a single time. Together, the top ten hold 2% to 2.5% of the sample.

Sample: PBMCs. The sequence joins TRBV7-2 to TRBJ1-6, and possibly TRBD1, on 5 matching bases. This receptor was taken from a woman aged 18-29 years in good health and CMV-seronegative. The CDR3 corresponds to CASSLALGAADSPLHF. The nucleotide sequence reads TGTGCCAGCAGCTTAGCGCTTGGGGCTGCGGATTCACCCCTCCACTTT.